This TCR beta chain comes out of a study of T cell responses to AZD1222 COVID-19 vaccine. Study-level findings and limits: The span of vaccine-associated CD4 TCRs extended across spike, with dominance at 160-218 and 743-854.

Notes on this clone: No antigen is known for it.

The CDR3 spans 15 residues. With 5 bases removed from V and 1 base from J, the gap between germline ends came to 12 bases. Per the germline V gene, CDR1 is MNHEY and CDR2 is SVGEGT. Assay: immunoSEQ multiplex PCR; the TCRdb copy retains only in-frame clones and omits some. Of 90,000 to 150,000 clones in the sample, around nine tenths are singletons; the top ten hold less than 15%. The rearrangement uses TRBV6-2 or TRBV6-3 and TRBJ1-3; D is ambiguous. The sequence was collected from an adult in good health. This sample comprised peripheral blood, obtained on day 0 of AZD1222 vaccination. In DNA, the CDR3 is TGTGCCAGCAGTGGCCGCAAGATTTCTGGAAACACCATATATTTT. Amino acid sequence: CASSGRKISGNTIYF.